The 30 T cell receptor beta chains below come from one sample, sequenced in a study of T cells after yellow fever vaccination. TCRdb ran MiXCR on the 5' RACE reads and lists one entry per CDR3 protein. The sample includes about 340,000 distinct CDR3 sequences, 3% to 4.5% of them seen just once. This specimen was PBMCs, taken 5 days after the yellow fever booster vaccination. These receptors all come from a man between 18 and 35 years old who received the YFV17D yellow fever vaccine.

This clonotype was counted only a few times. The rearrangement links TRBV7-2 to TRBJ2-7; 8 bases map to TRBD2. Germline V gene sequence: CDR1 SGHTA, CDR2 FQGNSA. This CDR3 contains 14 residues. Trimming removed 5 bases from V and 6 bases from J; junction bases left unmatched: 9. CDR3 nucleotides: TGTGCCAGCAGCCGGGCGGGGGGCGCGGGCGAGCAGTACTTC. As protein: CASSRAGGAGEQYF.

This clonotype appeared many times. The gene calls are TRBV6-2 or TRBV6-3 and TRBJ2-1; tentatively, D is TRBD2 (6 bases). The CDR3 loop spans 17 amino acids. The germline V and J ends were trimmed by 0 bases and 3 bases, with 15 bases remaining between them. From germline, CDR1 is MNHEY and CDR2 SVGEGT. CDR3 sequence reads: CASSYSPPGGVYNEQFF. The DNA of the CDR3 is TGTGCCAGCAGTTACTCTCCCCCCGGAGGGGTCTACAATGAGCAGTTCTTC.

The chain couples TRBV5-1 to TRBJ1-5; 9 nucleotides agree with TRBD1. The CDR3 has 15 residues. With 0 bases clipped from V and 6 bases from J, the junction kept 4 bases outside the gene matches. The germline gives CDR1 SGHRS, CDR2 YFSETQ. The CDR3 loop is CASSLGGTGSQPQHF. In DNA, the CDR3 is TGCGCCAGCAGCTTGGGGGGGACAGGGAGTCAGCCCCAGCATTTT.

This clonotype was picked up many times. This chain uses TRBV10-3 with TRBJ1-2, with D hard to call. Germline lookup yields CDR1 ENHRY and CDR2 SYGVKD. V dropped 2 bases and J dropped 0 bases, with 10 bases sitting between them. The CDR3 has 15 residues. CDR3 region: CAISEGGPTNYGYTF. As DNA, the CDR3 is TGTGCCATCAGTGAGGGCGGTCCGACTAACTATGGCTACACCTTC.

This clonotype was recorded a few times. CDR3 protein: CASRSRGGLNYGYTF. CDR3 sequence (DNA): TGTGCAAGTCGCTCGCGGGGAGGGCTTAACTATGGCTACACCTTC. The chain employs TRBV12-2 and TRBJ1-2. TRBV12-2 is a recognized pseudogene. The CDR3 is made up of 15 amino acids.

In this sample, this clonotype turned up many times. The CDR3 DNA reads TGCAGCGTTGGAAAAGGGTCGCCCTACGAGCAGTACTTC. It is translated as CSVGKGSPYEQYF. The chain is built from TRBV29-1 and TRBJ2-7; no definite D call. The CDR3 consists of 13 residues. V lost 4 bases to trimming and J lost 2 bases, with 12 bases between them. Germline-derived CDR1 and CDR2 are SQVTM and ANQGSEA.

This clonotype was counted between two and nine times. The J gene is TRBJ2-4, the V gene TRBV13; 7 bases agree with TRBD2. The CDR3 extends over 12 amino acids. With 0 bases clipped from V and 16 bases from J, the junction kept 6 bases outside the gene matches. Germline CDR1 reads PRHDT; CDR2 reads FYEKMQ (reference sequence). The CDR3 region has the DNA TGTGCCAGCAGCTTAGGCGGGAGGCTGGGATACTTC. It specifies CASSLGGRLGYF.

V and J are TRBV12-3 or TRBV12-4 and TRBJ1-1, with TRBD1 identical over 7 bases. V gave up 6 bases and J gave up 1 base; unmatched junction bases: 5. The CDR3 runs to 14 residues. The CDR3 reads CASRDTGANTEAFF. The CDR3 DNA sequence: TGTGCCAGCAGAGACACAGGGGCGAACACTGAAGCTTTCTTT.

Many counts were recorded for this clonotype. The chain uses TRBV9 and TRBJ2-5, with D hard to call. V was cut by 0 bases and J by 5 bases, with 5 bases left in between. Germline CDR1 SGDLS, CDR2 YYNGEE. The CDR3 runs to 12 residues. The chain's CDR3 is CASSVADETQYF. The CDR3 DNA is TGTGCCAGCAGCGTAGCTGACGAGACCCAGTACTTC.

The J gene is TRBJ1-6, the V gene TRBV12-3 or TRBV12-4, with no clear D. The germline V and J ends were trimmed by 4 bases and 3 bases, with 7 bases remaining between them. The CDR3 spans 14 residues. The CDR3 region has the DNA TGTGCCAGCAGTTCAGGCGACTATAATTCACCCCTCCACTTT. Amino acid sequence: CASSSGDYNSPLHF.

V is TRBV18 and J is TRBJ1-1, with D unclear. V shed 3 bases and J shed 6 bases, with 8 bases lying between them. The CDR3 has 12 amino acids. Germline V gene lookup returns CDR1 KGHSH and CDR2 LQKENI. CDR3 residues: CASSPGIAEAFF. Written as DNA, the CDR3 is TGTGCCAGCTCACCTGGGATCGCTGAAGCTTTCTTT.

This clonotype was seen ten or more times. The CDR3 reads CAISGGQGTDTQYF. The CDR3, as DNA: TGTGCCATCAGTGGGGGGCAGGGGACAGATACGCAGTATTTT. The chain recombines TRBV10-3 with TRBJ2-3; D is possibly TRBD1 (6 bases). Germline V CDR1 and CDR2: ENHRY, SYGVKD. CDR3 length: 14 amino acids. The V end was cut by 4 bases, the J end by 3 bases, with 11 bases between.

The table lists this clonotype with a few counts. V is TRBV5-8 and J is TRBJ1-1; TRBD1 might be the D (5 bases). V lost 4 bases and J 7 bases, leaving 20 bases between the germline ends. Germline V gene sequence: CDR1 SGHTS, CDR2 YDEGEE. CDR3 size: 15 residues. The CDR3 loop is CASSPGTDAGNEAFF. The DNA of the CDR3 is TGTGCCAGCAGCCCCGGGACGGACGCCGGTAATGAAGCTTTCTTT.

The rearrangement links TRBV4-3 to TRBJ2-3, with a weak D call TRBD1 (6 bases). Looked up from germline, CDR1 is LGHNA and CDR2 is YSLEER. The V end lost 2 bases, the J end lost 3 bases, and 18 bases lay between the germline ends. This CDR3 comprises 17 residues. The CDR3 loop is CASSQTPQGLITDTQYF. The CDR3 region has the DNA TGCGCCAGCAGCCAAACCCCTCAGGGGCTAATAACAGATACGCAGTATTTT.

At least ten counts were recorded for this clonotype. The chain links TRBV9 to TRBJ1-3; perhaps TRBD1 as D (5 bases). Per germline, CDR1 SGDLS and CDR2 YYNGEE. The CDR3 runs 17 residues. Trimming stripped 4 bases from V and 2 bases from J, with 19 bases between. The CDR3 DNA reads TGTGCCAGCAGCCCCGGGACGGCTCAGCCGGCTGGAAACACCATATATTTT. It is translated as CASSPGTAQPAGNTIYF.

There are many counts of this clonotype. The chain recombines TRBV7-9 with TRBJ2-3; 10 bases are shared with TRBD2. Germline trimming cut 5 bases from V and 4 bases from J; bases unmatched to any gene: 6. This CDR3 region has 15 residues. Germline V CDR1 and CDR2: SEHNR, FQNEAQ (reference sequence). The CDR3 DNA follows: TGTGCCAGCAGCAGTAGCGGGGGGAGAGCAGATACGCAGTATTTT. This translates into CASSSSGGRADTQYF.

This clonotype was counted many times. This chain joins TRBV4-1 and TRBJ1-2; D gene uncertain. Germline loops: CDR1 MGHRA, CDR2 YSYEKL. The CDR3 runs 14 residues. V lost 0 bases, J lost 8 bases, and 13 bases lay in between. The CDR3 here is CASSQDGENLGYTF. In DNA, the CDR3 is TGCGCCAGCAGCCAAGATGGGGAGAATCTCGGCTACACCTTC.

This clonotype showed up just a few times. The CDR3 loop reads CASSLTGSNEQYF. CDR3 nucleotides: TGCGCCAGCAGCTTGACGGGGTCTAACGAGCAGTACTTC. The V gene is TRBV5-1, the J gene TRBJ2-7; maybe TRBD2 (5 bases). The V gene's germline CDR1 is SGHRS and CDR2 YFSETQ. V lost 1 base to trimming and J lost 5 bases, with 10 bases between them. The CDR3 covers 13 residues.

The chain links TRBV4-2 to TRBJ1-1, with D possibly TRBD1 on 6 matching bases. The germline CDR1 and CDR2 sequences are LGHNA and YNFKEQ. V gave up 2 bases and J gave up 5 bases, with 15 bases separating them. The CDR3 sequence is 15 residues long. As DNA, the CDR3 is TGTGCCAGCAGCCAACGCCGGGGGCGGTATACTGAAGCTTTCTTT. This encodes CASSQRRGRYTEAFF.

The rearrangement links TRBV7-9 to TRBJ2-7; the D is unclear. The V end was cut by 1 base, the J end by 3 bases, with 7 bases between. The CDR3 spans 13 residues. Germline V gene data show CDR1 as SEHNR and CDR2 as FQNEAQ (reference sequence). The CDR3 nucleotides read TGTGCCAGCAGCTTAGTGAACAGCTACGAGCAGTACGTC. The encoded protein is CASSLVNSYEQYV.

This clonotype was counted only a few times. The chain combines TRBV6-2 or TRBV6-3 with TRBJ2-1, with D uncertain. The CDR3 extends over 14 amino acids. The germline CDR1 and CDR2 sequences are MNHEY and SVGEGT. V was trimmed by 1 base and J by 7 bases, leaving 11 bases between them. CDR3 DNA sequence: TGTGCCAGCAGTTACTGGACGGCTGAAAATGAGCAGTTCTTC. Amino acid sequence: CASSYWTAENEQFF.

The chain has TRBV20-1 and TRBJ1-1; the D gene is possibly TRBD1 (5 bases). Looked up from germline, CDR1 is DFQATT and CDR2 is SNEGSKA (reference sequence). The CDR3 length is 13 residues. Trimming shortened V by 6 bases and J by 4 bases, and 15 bases separated the two germline ends. As DNA, the CDR3 is TGCAGTGCCGAGACCCAGCAGGGCACTGAAGCTTTCTTT. Amino acid sequence: CSAETQQGTEAFF.

This chain connects TRBV2 to TRBJ1-6; 7 nucleotides line up with TRBD1. The V gene end was trimmed by 6 bases and the J gene end by 16 bases; junction bases not matched to a gene: 12. The germline gives CDR1 SNHLY, CDR2 FYNNEI. This CDR3 contains 13 residues. CDR3 loop: CASSGGQFGSLHF. CDR3 in DNA: TGTGCCAGCAGCGGGGGACAGTTCGGCTCTCTCCACTTT.

This clonotype was observed a few times. This chain links TRBV5-1 with TRBJ1-1; no firm D call. Trimming removed 2 bases at V and 4 bases at J, with 9 bases between. The V gene's germline CDR1 is SGHRS and CDR2 YFSETQ. This CDR3 has 13 residues. The chain's CDR3 is CASSFPPGTEAFF. The CDR3 nucleotides are TGCGCCAGCAGCTTCCCACCGGGCACTGAAGCTTTCTTT.

This clonotype showed up many times. This chain connects TRBV29-1 to TRBJ2-1, with a tentative D call TRBD1 (7 bases). V lost 5 bases and J 6 bases, leaving 11 bases between the germline ends. The CDR3 covers 12 residues. Germline CDR1 SQVTM, CDR2 ANQGSEA. The DNA for the CDR3 is TGCAGCGTTAGACAGGGAGGCAATGAGCAGTTCTTC. This codes for CSVRQGGNEQFF.

This chain's CDR3 is CASRDRGLEQPQHF. The CDR3 DNA sequence: TGTGCCAGCAGGGACAGGGGGCTAGAACAGCCCCAGCATTTT. This sequence joins TRBV2 and TRBJ1-5, with 11 nucleotides matching TRBD1. The CDR3 extends over 14 amino acids. The V and J ends lost 6 bases and 7 bases, in that order; junction bases with no gene match: 5. Germline V gene lookup returns CDR1 SNHLY and CDR2 FYNNEI.

This sequence joins TRBV5-5 and TRBJ2-7; D gene ambiguous. The CDR3 sequence is 14 residues long. CDR1 is SGHKS, CDR2 YYEKEE, per germline (reference sequence). Trimming took 2 bases from V and 7 from J, leaving 16 bases between them. The CDR3 sequence: CASSFGVPTREQYF. CDR3 coding DNA: TGTGCCAGCAGCTTTGGGGTGCCGACGAGGGAGCAGTACTTC.

The chain recombines TRBV23-1 with TRBJ2-1; 7 bases agree with TRBD2. TRBV23-1 is noted as an ORF with a role that remains uncertain. CDR3 length: 18 residues. J lost 4 bases, V lost 6 bases, and 18 bases had no gene match. The DNA of the CDR3 is TGCGCCAGCAGCCCCGAAGCGGGGCGGGCCAACAAATACAATGAGCAGTTCTTC. It is translated as CASSPEAGRANKYNEQFF.

The chain links TRBV6-5 to TRBJ2-7; D uncertain. V gave up 8 bases and J gave up 4 bases, with 24 bases separating them. The CDR3 totals 16 residues. The germline CDR1 and CDR2 sequences are MNHEY and SVGAGI. CDR3 coding DNA: TGTGCCAGCTCGGTGATGGACGGACGTTCTCCGTACGAGCAGTACTTC. It yields the protein CASSVMDGRSPYEQYF.

V and J are TRBV27 and TRBJ1-1; D gene unclear. The germline V and J ends were trimmed by 6 bases and 5 bases, with 16 bases remaining between them. From germline, CDR1 is MNHEY and CDR2 SMNVEV (reference sequence). The CDR3 runs 14 residues. In nucleotides, the CDR3 is TGTGCCAGCAGCCGGGTGGCAGGTTCGACTGAAGCTTTCTTT. This sequence encodes CASSRVAGSTEAFF.